The table lists the clone carrying this TCR beta chain with a few counts. Extractions gave at least 5.5 micrograms of total RNA per sample. The second PCR ran about 6 to 12 cycles with a sample-barcoded 5' primer and J-beta primers. Sequencing yielded, for each sample, at least 2.5 million paired-end reads carrying CDR3. TCRdb ran MiXCR on the 5' RACE reads and lists one entry per CDR3 protein. The sample has about 800,000 distinct CDR3 sequences; 25% are singletons. This record comes from a study of blood T cells in healthy people across ages. Across the study: Every two T cells gave about one barcoded beta molecule via template switching.

Trimming removed 5 bases from V and 7 bases from J, with 6 bases in between. Germline CDR1 is SEHNR and CDR2 is FQNEAQ (reference sequence). The CDR3 is made up of 12 amino acids. Another study also made use of these data, one on T cells of mothers and their children. That study reports: Each mother gave over 8 million TCR beta CDR3 reads; each child, about 2.9 million.

The clonotype comes from a boy between 10 and 17 years old in good health. V gene TRBV7-9 combines with J gene TRBJ1-6; D is unresolved. Material: blood. The CDR3 region is CASSVANSPLHF. In DNA form, the CDR3 reads TGTGCCAGCAGCGTGGCAAATTCACCCCTCCACTTT.